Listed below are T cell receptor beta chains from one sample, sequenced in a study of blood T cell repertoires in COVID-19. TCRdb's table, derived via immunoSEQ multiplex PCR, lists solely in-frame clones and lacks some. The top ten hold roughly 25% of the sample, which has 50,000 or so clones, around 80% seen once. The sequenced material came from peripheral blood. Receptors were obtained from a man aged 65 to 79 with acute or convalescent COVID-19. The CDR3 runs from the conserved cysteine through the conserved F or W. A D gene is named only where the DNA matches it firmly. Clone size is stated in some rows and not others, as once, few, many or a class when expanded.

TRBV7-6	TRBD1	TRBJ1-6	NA	CASSLSAGGNSPLHF	TGTGCCAGCAGCTTATCTGCAGGGGGGAATTCACCCCTCCACTTT
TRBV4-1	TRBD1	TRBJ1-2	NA	CASSQPQGIEGYTF	TGCGCCAGCAGCCAACCACAGGGGATAGAAGGCTACACCTTC
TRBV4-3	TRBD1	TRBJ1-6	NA	CASSVHRGDNSPLHF	TGCGCCAGCAGCGTCCACAGGGGAGATAATTCACCCCTCCACTTT
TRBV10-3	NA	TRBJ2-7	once	CAISAQDASSIREQYF	TGTGCCATCAGTGCTCAGGATGCGTCTAGCATCCGCGAGCAGTACTTC
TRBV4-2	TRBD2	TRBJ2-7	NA	CASSRESGRAHEQYF	TGTGCCAGCAGCCGAGAAAGCGGGAGGGCCCACGAGCAGTACTTC
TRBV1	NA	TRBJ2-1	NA	CTSSQELAWNEQFF	TGCACCAGCAGCCAAGAACTAGCGTGGAATGAGCAGTTCTTC
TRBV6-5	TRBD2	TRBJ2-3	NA	CASSRSGSLGDTQYF	TGTGCCAGCAGTCGCAGCGGGAGCTTAGGTGATACGCAGTATTTT
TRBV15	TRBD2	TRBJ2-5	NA	CATSRDKGTSRFQETQYF	TGTGCCACCAGCAGAGATAAGGGGACTAGTCGGTTTCAAGAGACCCAGTACTTC
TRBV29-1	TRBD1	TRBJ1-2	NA	CSVGGQGNGYTF	TGCAGCGTTGGGGGACAGGGTAATGGCTACACCTTC
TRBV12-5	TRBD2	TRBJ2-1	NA	CASGSARGSGIGNEQFF	TGTGCTAGTGGTTCCGCAAGGGGTAGCGGGATTGGCAATGAGCAGTTCTTC
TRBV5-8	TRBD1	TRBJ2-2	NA	CASRGQGSTGELFF	TGTGCCAGCAGAGGACAGGGAAGCACCGGGGAGCTGTTTTTT
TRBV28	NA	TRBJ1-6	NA	CASSFDNSYNSPLHF	TGTGCCAGCAGTTTCGACAACTCCTATAATTCACCCCTCCACTTT
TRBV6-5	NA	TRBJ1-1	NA	CASTGNTEAFF	TGTGCCAGTACAGGGAACACTGAAGCTTTCTTT
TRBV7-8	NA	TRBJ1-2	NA	CASSPLLNSLVYTF	TGTGCCAGCAGCCCCCTCTTGAACAGTCTGGTCTACACCTTC
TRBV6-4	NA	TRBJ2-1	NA	CASSACGMTRLHGNEQFF	TGTGCCAGCAGCGCGTGCGGGATGACCCGTCTTCATGGCAATGAGCAGTTCTTC
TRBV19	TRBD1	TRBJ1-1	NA	CASSQDRGTEAFF	TGTGCCAGTTCTCAGGACAGGGGCACTGAAGCTTTCTTT
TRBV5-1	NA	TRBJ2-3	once	CASSYRNTSTDTQYF	TGCGCCAGCAGCTATCGAAATACTAGCACAGATACGCAGTATTTT
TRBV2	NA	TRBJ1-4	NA	CASSFRGFNTANEKLFF	TGTGCCAGCAGTTTTCGGGGGTTTAACACTGCAAATGAAAAACTGTTTTTT
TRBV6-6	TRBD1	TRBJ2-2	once	CASRGTGGKNTGELFF	TGTGCCAGCAGGGGGACAGGGGGAAAGAACACCGGGGAGCTGTTTTTT
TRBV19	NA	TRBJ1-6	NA	CASSKPQGYNSPLHF	TGTGCCAGTAGTAAACCCCAGGGTTACAATTCACCCCTCCACTTT
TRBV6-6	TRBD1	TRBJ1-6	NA	CASRKGQVDSPLHF	TGTGCCAGCAGAAAGGGACAGGTGGATTCACCCCTCCACTTT
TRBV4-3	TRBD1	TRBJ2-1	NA	CASSLGQGIHNEQFF	TGCGCCAGCAGCCTGGGACAGGGGATTCACAATGAGCAGTTCTTC
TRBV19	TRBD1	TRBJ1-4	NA	CASTRGTTNEKLFF	TGTGCCAGTACCAGGGGGACAACTAATGAAAAACTGTTTTTT
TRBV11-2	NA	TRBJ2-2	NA	CASTPDRDSGELFF	TGTGCCAGCACTCCCGACCGGGACTCCGGGGAGCTGTTTTTT
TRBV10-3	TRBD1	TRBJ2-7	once	CAIRQGDPSLNKGQYF	TGTGCCATTCGACAGGGAGACCCCAGTCTTAATAAGGGGCAGTACTTC
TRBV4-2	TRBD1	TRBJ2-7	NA	CASSQDLPGQASYEQYF	TGTGCCAGCAGCCAGGATTTGCCGGGACAGGCGTCCTACGAGCAGTACTTC
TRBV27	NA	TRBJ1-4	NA	CASSTIYGKLFF	TGTGCCAGCAGTACTATCTACGGAAAACTGTTTTTT
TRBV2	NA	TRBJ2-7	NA	CASSVAGRAYEQYF	TGTGCCAGCAGTGTGGCAGGGCGAGCCTACGAGCAGTACTTC
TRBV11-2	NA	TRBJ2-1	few	CASSRTQGQANEQFF	TGTGCCAGCAGCCGTACGCAGGGGCAGGCGAATGAGCAGTTCTTC
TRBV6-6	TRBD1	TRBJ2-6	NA	CASRPGQGAGANVLTF	TGTGCCAGCAGACCCGGACAGGGGGCGGGGGCCAACGTCCTGACTTTC
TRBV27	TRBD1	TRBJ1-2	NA	CASSFGTGGPYGYTF	TGTGCCAGCAGTTTCGGGACAGGGGGACCCTATGGCTACACCTTC
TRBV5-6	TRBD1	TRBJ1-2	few	CASSLVGGGGYTF	TGTGCCAGCAGCTTGGTAGGGGGCGGTGGCTACACCTTC
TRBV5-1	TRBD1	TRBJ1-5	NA	CASSPDRDGMLMDQPQHF	TGCGCCAGCAGCCCCGACAGGGACGGGATGCTTATGGATCAGCCCCAGCATTTT
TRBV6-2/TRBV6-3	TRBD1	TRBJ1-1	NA	CASSRRTGGINTEAFF	TGTGCCAGCAGTAGGCGGACAGGGGGTATCAACACTGAAGCTTTCTTT
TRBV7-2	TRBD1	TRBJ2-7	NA	CASSSRTGANEQYF	TGTGCCAGCAGCTCAAGGACAGGGGCCAACGAGCAGTACTTC